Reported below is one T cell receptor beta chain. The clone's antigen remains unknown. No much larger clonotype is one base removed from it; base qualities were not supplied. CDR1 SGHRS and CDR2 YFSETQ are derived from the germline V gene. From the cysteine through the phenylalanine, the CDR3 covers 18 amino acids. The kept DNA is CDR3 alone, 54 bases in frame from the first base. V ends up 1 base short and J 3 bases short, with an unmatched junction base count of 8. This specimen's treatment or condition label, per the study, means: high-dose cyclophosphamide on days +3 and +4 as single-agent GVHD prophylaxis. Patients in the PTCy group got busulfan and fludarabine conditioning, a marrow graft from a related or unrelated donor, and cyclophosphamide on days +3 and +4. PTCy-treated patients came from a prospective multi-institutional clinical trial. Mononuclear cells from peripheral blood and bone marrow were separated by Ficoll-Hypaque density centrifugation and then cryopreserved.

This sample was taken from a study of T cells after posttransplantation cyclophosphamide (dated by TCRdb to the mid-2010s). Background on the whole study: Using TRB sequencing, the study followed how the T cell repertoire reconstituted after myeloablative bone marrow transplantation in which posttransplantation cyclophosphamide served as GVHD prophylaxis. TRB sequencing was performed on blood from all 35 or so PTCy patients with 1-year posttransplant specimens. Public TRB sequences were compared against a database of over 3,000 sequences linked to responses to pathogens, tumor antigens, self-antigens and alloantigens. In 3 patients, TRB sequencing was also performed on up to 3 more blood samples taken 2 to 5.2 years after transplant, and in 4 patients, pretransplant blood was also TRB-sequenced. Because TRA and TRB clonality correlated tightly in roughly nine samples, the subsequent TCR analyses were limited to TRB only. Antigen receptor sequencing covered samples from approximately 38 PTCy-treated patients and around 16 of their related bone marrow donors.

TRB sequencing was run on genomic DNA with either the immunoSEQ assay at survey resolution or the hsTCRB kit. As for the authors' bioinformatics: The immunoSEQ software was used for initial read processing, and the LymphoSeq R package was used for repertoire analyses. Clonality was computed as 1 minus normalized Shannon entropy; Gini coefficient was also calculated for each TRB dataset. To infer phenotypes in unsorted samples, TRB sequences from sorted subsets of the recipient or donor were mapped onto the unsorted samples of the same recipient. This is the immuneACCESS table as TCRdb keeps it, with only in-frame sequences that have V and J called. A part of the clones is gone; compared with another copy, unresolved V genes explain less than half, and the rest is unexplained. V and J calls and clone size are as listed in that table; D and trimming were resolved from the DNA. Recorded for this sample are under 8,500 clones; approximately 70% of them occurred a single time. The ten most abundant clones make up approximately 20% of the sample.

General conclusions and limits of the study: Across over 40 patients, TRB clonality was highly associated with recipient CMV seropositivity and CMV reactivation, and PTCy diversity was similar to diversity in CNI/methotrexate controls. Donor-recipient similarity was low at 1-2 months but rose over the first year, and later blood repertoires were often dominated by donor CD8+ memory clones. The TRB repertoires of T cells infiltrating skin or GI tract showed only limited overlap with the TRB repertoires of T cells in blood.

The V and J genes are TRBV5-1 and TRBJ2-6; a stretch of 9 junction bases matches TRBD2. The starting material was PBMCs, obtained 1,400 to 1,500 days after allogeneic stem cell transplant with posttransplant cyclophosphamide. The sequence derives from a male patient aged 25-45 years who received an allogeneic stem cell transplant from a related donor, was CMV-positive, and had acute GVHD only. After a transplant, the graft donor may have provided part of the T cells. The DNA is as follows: TGCGCCAGCAGCTTGAGCCTAGCGGGGTCAGGTGGGGCCAACGTCCTGACTTTC. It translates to CASSLSLAGSGGANVLTF.